The 10 T cell receptor beta chains listed next were all sequenced from one sample in a study of OX40 agonist ivuxolimab in advanced cancers. Produced via immunoSEQ multiplex PCR; TCRdb's table is partial and in-frame only. Among 75,000 to 100,000 clones listed, roughly four fifths were seen once. Sequenced material: CD4+ or CD8+ T cells sorted from blood, taken in a trial of the OX40 agonist ivuxolimab. Source of these receptors: an adult with an advanced solid tumor such as melanoma, head and neck, liver or kidney cancer.

The chain uses TRBV11-2 and TRBJ2-2; 7 bases align to TRBD1. The CDR3 sequence is 16 residues long. Losses at the gene ends were 5 bases for V and 4 bases for J; bases not matched to a gene: 10. The germline V gene has CDR1 SGHAT and CDR2 FQNNGV. This CDR3 reads CASSPLTGRFTGELFF. Written as DNA, the CDR3 is TGTGCCAGCAGCCCCTTGACAGGGCGGTTCACCGGGGAGCTGTTTTTT.

The rearrangement uses TRBV2 and TRBJ1-5; unclear D gene. CDR3 length: 18 amino acids. V gave up 4 bases and J gave up 4 bases, with 23 bases separating them. Germline loops: CDR1 SNHLY, CDR2 FYNNEI. CDR3 amino acids: CASSGGIGLVDGNQPQHF. DNA for the CDR3: TGTGCCAGCAGTGGAGGTATCGGGCTGGTGGATGGGAATCAGCCCCAGCATTTT.

The chain recombines TRBV16 with TRBJ1-1; possible D gene TRBD1, 5 bases. Trimming stripped 1 base from V and 4 bases from J, with 10 bases between. In germline, CDR1 is KGHSY, CDR2 FQNENV. This CDR3 contains 14 residues. CDR3 nucleotides: TGTGCCAGCAGCCAATATGGGGGGACCACTGAAGCTTTCTTT. As protein: CASSQYGGTTEAFF.

This sequence joins TRBV19 and TRBJ2-5; 10 bases fit TRBD2. Germline CDR1 reads LNHDA; CDR2 reads SQIVND (reference sequence). This CDR3 has 14 amino acids. CDR3 in DNA: TGTGCGACGTCCGTAGCGGGAGGAGGCGAGACCCAGTACTTC. This gives the protein CATSVAGGGETQYF.

This sequence joins TRBV7-2 and TRBJ1-4; 8 positions match TRBD1. This CDR3 is 14 amino acids long. Per the germline V gene, CDR1 is SGHTA and CDR2 is FQGNSA. V shed 2 bases and J 7 bases; nucleotides not matched to a gene: 3. CDR3 amino acids: CASSLLTGAEKLFF. Here the CDR3 DNA reads TGTGCCAGCAGCTTATTGACAGGGGCTGAAAAACTGTTTTTT.

The rearrangement uses TRBV2 and TRBJ1-1; D might be TRBD1 (6 bases). V was cut by 2 bases and J by 1 base, with 17 bases left in between. The CDR3 has 17 amino acids. Germline CDR1 SNHLY, CDR2 FYNNEI. CDR3 sequence reads: CASSETGWRATNTEAFF. CDR3 nucleotide sequence: TGTGCCAGCAGTGAAACAGGGTGGAGGGCCACGAACACTGAAGCTTTCTTT.

V usage is TRBV10-1 and J usage is TRBJ2-1; 13 bases line up with TRBD2. J lost 8 bases, V lost 0 bases, and 7 bases had no gene match. CDR3 length: 17 amino acids. Per the germline V gene, CDR1 is WNHNN and CDR2 is SYGVQD (reference sequence). CDR3 nucleotide sequence: TGCGCCAGCAGTGAGTCCCTCGGACTAGCGGGAGATCATGAGCAGTTCTTC. Translated: CASSESLGLAGDHEQFF.

The chain carries TRBV16 and TRBJ1-6; D gene uncertain. Germline-derived CDR1 and CDR2 are KGHSY and FQNENV. V was clipped by 4 bases and J by 8 bases, with 9 bases between them. The CDR3 totals 13 residues. The CDR3 DNA follows: TGTGCCAGCAGCCCGGGCTCTTATTCACCCCTCCACTTT. It translates to CASSPGSYSPLHF.

This clone was recorded only once. The rearrangement joins TRBV11-2 to TRBJ1-2, with no clear D. This CDR3 comprises 15 residues. Germline lookup yields CDR1 SGHAT and CDR2 FQNNGV. V lost 0 bases and J 4 bases, leaving 12 bases between the germline ends. Here the CDR3 reads CASSLDAVWSYGYTF. CDR3 sequence (DNA): TGTGCCAGCAGCTTAGATGCGGTTTGGAGCTATGGCTACACCTTC.

The J gene is TRBJ2-3, the V gene TRBV6-1; D uncertain. CDR3 length: 12 amino acids. In germline, CDR1 is MNHNS, CDR2 SASEGT. V lost 0 bases and J 11 bases, leaving 9 bases between the germline ends. The CDR3 region has the DNA TGTGCCAGCAGTGAAGCTGGAAGGGTGCAGTATTTT. Translated: CASSEAGRVQYF.